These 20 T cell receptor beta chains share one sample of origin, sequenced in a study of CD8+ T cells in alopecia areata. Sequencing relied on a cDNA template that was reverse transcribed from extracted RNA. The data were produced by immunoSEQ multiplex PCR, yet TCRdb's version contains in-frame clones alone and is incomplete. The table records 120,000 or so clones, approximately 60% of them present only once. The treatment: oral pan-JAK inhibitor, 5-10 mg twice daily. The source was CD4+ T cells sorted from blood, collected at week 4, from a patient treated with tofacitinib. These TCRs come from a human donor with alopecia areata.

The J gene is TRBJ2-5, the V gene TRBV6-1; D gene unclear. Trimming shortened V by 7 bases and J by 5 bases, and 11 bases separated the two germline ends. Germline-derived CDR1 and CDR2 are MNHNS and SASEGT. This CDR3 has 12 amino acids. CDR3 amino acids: CASTLESETQYF. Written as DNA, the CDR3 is TGTGCCAGCACACTGGAAAGTGAGACCCAGTACTTC.

The CDR3 nucleotides are TGTGCCAGCAGCTTCCTGTCAGTCAGCGAGCAGTACTTC. It codes for CASSFLSVSEQYF. The chain has TRBV11-2 and TRBJ2-7; unclear D gene. The V end lost 3 bases, the J end lost 6 bases, and 12 bases lay between the germline ends. This CDR3 region has 13 residues. Looked up from germline, CDR1 is SGHAT and CDR2 is FQNNGV.

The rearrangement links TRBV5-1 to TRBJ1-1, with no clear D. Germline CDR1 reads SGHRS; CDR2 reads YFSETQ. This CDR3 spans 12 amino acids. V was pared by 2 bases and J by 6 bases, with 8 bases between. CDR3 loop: CASSFGEAEAFF. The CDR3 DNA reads TGCGCCAGCAGCTTCGGGGAGGCTGAAGCTTTCTTT. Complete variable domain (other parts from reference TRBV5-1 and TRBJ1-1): KAGVTQTPRYLIKTRGQQVTLSCSPISGHRSVSWYQQTPGQGLQFLFEYFSETQRNKGNFPGRFSGRQFSNSRSEMNVSTLELGDSALYLCASSFGEAEAFFGQGTRLTVV.

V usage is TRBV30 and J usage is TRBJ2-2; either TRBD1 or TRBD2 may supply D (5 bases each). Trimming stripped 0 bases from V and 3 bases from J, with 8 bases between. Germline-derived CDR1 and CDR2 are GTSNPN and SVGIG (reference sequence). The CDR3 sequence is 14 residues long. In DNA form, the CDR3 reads TGTGCCTGGAGTGTCGGGGCTTACACCGGGGAGCTGTTTTTT. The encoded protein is CAWSVGAYTGELFF.

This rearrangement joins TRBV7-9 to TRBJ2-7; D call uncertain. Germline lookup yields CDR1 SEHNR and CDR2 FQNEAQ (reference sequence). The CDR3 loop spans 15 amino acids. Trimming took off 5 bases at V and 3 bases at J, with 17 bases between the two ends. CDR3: CASSHRAGSGYEQYF. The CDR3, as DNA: TGTGCCAGCAGCCATCGTGCAGGATCAGGCTACGAGCAGTACTTC. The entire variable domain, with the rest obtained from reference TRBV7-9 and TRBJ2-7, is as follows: DTGVSQNPRHKITKRGQNVTFRCDPISEHNRLYWYRQTLGQGPEFLTYFQNEAQLEKSRLLSDRFSAERPKGSFSTLEIQRTEQGDSAMYLCASSHRAGSGYEQYFGPGTRLTVT.

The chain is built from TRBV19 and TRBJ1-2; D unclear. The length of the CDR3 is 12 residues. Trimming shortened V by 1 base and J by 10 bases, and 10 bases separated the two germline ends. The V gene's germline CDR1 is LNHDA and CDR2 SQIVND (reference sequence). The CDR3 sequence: CASSIGTWDYTF. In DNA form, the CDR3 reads TGTGCCAGTAGTATAGGCACCTGGGACTACACCTTC.

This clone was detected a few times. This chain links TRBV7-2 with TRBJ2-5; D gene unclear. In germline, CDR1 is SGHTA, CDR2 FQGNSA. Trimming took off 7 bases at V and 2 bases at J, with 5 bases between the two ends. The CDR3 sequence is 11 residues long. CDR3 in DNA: TGTGCCAGCACCGCACAAGAGACCCAGTACTTC. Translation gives CASTAQETQYF.

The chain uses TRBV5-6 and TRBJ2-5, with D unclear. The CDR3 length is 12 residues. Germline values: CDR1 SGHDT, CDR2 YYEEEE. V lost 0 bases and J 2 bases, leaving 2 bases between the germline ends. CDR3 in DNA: TGTGCCAGCAGCTTGGAACAAGAGACCCAGTACTTC. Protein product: CASSLEQETQYF.

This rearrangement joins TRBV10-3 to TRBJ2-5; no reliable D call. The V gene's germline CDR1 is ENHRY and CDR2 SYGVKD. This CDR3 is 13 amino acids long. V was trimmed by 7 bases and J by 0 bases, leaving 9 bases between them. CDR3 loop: CAITGSDQETQYF. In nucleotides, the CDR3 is TGTGCCATCACGGGCAGCGACCAAGAGACCCAGTACTTC.

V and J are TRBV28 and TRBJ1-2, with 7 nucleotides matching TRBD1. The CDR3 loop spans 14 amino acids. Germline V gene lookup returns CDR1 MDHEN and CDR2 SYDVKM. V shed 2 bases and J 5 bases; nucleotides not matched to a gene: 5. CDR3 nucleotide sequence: TGTGCCAGCAGTTTAATTACAGGGGTATATGGCTACACCTTC. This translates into CASSLITGVYGYTF.

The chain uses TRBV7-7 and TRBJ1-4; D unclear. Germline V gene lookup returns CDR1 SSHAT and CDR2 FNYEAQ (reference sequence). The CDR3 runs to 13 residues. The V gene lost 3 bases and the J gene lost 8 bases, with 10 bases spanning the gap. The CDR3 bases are TGTGCCAGCAGCTTGCTAGTGGGGGAAAAACTGTTTTTT. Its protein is CASSLLVGEKLFF.

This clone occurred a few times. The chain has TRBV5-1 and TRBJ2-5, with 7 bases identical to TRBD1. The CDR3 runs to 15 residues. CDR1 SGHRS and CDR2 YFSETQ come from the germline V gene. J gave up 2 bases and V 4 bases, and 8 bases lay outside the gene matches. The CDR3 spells CASSTGQLGQETQYF. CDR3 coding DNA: TGCGCCAGCAGCACGGGACAGCTCGGGCAAGAGACCCAGTACTTC.

DNA of the CDR3: TGTGCCAGCAGCTTATCGACTGACTCCTACAATGAGCAGTTCTTC. This codes for CASSLSTDSYNEQFF. The chain carries TRBV7-2 and TRBJ2-1; D is unclear. CDR1 SGHTA and CDR2 FQGNSA come from the germline V gene. CDR3 length: 15 amino acids. The V end lost 2 bases, the J end lost 0 bases, and 8 bases lay between the germline ends.

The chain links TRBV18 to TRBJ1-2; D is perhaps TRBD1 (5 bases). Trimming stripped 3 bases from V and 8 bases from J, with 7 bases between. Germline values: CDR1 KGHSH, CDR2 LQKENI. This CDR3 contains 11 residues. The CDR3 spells CASSPRGGYTF. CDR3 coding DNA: TGTGCCAGCTCACCCCGGGGGGGCTACACCTTC. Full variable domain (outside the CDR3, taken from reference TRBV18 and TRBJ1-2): NAGVMQNPRHLVRRRGQEARLRCSPMKGHSHVYWYRQLPEEGLKFMVYLQKENIIDESGMPKERFSAEFPKEGPSILRIQQVVRGDSAAYFCASSPRGGYTFGSGTRLTVV.

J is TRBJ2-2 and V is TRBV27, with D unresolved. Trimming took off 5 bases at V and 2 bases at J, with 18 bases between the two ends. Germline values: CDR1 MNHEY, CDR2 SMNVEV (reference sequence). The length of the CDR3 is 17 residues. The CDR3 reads CASSPRLGRYNTGELFF. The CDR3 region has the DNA TGTGCCAGCAGTCCTCGCCTGGGCCGATATAACACCGGGGAGCTGTTTTTT.

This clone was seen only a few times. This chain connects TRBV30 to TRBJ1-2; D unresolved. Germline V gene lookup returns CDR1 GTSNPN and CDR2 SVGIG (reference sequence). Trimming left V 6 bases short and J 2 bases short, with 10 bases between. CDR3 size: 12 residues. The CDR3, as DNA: TGTGCCTGTACAAAAGGGAACTATGGCTACACCTTC. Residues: CACTKGNYGYTF.

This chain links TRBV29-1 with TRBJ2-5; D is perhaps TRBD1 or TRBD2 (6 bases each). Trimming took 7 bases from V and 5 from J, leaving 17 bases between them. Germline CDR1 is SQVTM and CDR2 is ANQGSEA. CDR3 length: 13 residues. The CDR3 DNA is TGCAGCGCTGGGGGGCCGCGGGCGGAGACCCAGTACTTC. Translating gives CSAGGPRAETQYF.

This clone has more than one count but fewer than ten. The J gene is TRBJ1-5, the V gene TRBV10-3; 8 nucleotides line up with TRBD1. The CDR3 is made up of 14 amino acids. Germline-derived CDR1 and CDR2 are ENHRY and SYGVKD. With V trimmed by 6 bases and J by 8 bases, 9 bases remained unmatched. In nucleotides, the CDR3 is TGTGCCATCAGAAACCCAGGGGGCCCAGAGCCCCAGCATTTT. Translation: CAIRNPGGPEPQHF.

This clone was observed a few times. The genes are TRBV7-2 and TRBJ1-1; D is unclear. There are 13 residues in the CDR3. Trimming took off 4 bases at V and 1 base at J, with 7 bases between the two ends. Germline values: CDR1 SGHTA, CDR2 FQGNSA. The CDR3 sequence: CASSSRWNTEAFF. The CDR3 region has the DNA TGTGCCAGCAGCTCGAGGTGGAACACTGAAGCTTTCTTT.

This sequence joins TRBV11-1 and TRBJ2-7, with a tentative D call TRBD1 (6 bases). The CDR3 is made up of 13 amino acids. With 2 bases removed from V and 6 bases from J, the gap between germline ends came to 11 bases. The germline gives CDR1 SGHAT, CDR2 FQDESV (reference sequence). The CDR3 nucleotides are TGTGCCAGCAGCTTAAGCTCCAGGGGCGAGCAGTACTTC. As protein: CASSLSSRGEQYF.